These 27 T cell receptor beta chains came from one sample sequenced in a study of cytomegalovirus exposure and HLA in healthy donors (dated by TCRdb to 2016 to 2017). The receptor library was made with the immunoSEQ multiplex PCR assay. A mixture of 60 forward primers for TCR Vbeta segments and 13 reverse primers for TCR Jbeta segments was used in the multiplex PCR. The immuneACCESS repertoire file appears here via TCRdb, limited to in-frame rearrangements. These files lack a portion of the clones; in checked studies, under half of the deficit traces to unresolved V genes, and the cause of the others is not known. This sample gives 170,000 or so clones in total; under 80% of them show up just once. The biggest ten clones account for around 13% of the sample. Sequenced: PBMCs. These receptor sequences come from a woman aged 45-59 years in good health and CMV-seropositive.

Here the CDR3 DNA reads TGTGCCAGCAGTTACTCAGCGGGGCCCCATTACGAGCAGTACTTC. Its translation is CASSYSAGPHYEQYF. The rearrangement uses TRBV6-5 and TRBJ2-7, with 7 bases fitting TRBD2. The germline V gene encodes CDR1 MNHEY and CDR2 SVGAGI. J lost 4 bases, V lost 0 bases, and 6 bases had no gene match. This CDR3 contains 15 residues.

This chain joins TRBV13 and TRBJ2-1, with D possibly matching TRBD1 (6 bases). Trimming shortened V by 5 bases and J by 4 bases, and 15 bases separated the two germline ends. This CDR3 contains 15 residues. CDR1 is PRHDT, CDR2 FYEKMQ, per germline (reference sequence). CDR3: CASSLGGGLYNEQFF. CDR3 sequence (DNA): TGTGCCAGCAGCCTGGGTGGGGGCCTTTACAATGAGCAGTTCTTC. Full variable domain (rest looked up from reference TRBV13 and TRBJ2-1): AAGVIQSPRHLIKEKRETATLKCYPIPRHDTVYWYQQGPGQDPQFLISFYEKMQSDKGSIPDRFSAQQFSDYHSELNMSSLELGDSALYFCASSLGGGLYNEQFFGPGTRLTVL.

This chain connects TRBV6-5 to TRBJ1-1; 7 nucleotides line up with TRBD1. V gave up 5 bases and J gave up 5 bases; unmatched junction bases: 8. Germline V gene lookup returns CDR1 MNHEY and CDR2 SVGAGI. CDR3 length equals 14 residues. The chain's CDR3 is CASSEGTVGTEAFF. The DNA for the CDR3 is TGTGCCAGCAGTGAGGGGACAGTGGGGACTGAAGCTTTCTTT.

The chain uses TRBV7-2 and TRBJ1-1; maybe TRBD1 (5 bases). There are 14 residues in the CDR3. CDR1 is SGHTA, CDR2 FQGNSA, per germline. V was clipped by 3 bases and J by 2 bases, with 10 bases between them. The CDR3 reads CASSLQGVNTEAFF. CDR3 nucleotide sequence: TGTGCCAGCAGCTTGCAAGGGGTTAACACTGAAGCTTTCTTT.

This chain links TRBV18 with TRBJ1-3; 11 positions match TRBD1. Trimming removed 4 bases from V and 6 bases from J; junction bases left unmatched: 8. Germline V CDR1 and CDR2: KGHSH, LQKENI. The CDR3 totals 16 residues. CDR3 protein: CASSHRTGGEENTIYF. In nucleotides, the CDR3 is TGTGCCAGCTCACACAGGACAGGGGGCGAGGAAAACACCATATATTTT.

The rearrangement uses TRBV5-1 and TRBJ2-3; 8 bases line up with TRBD1. Looked up from germline, CDR1 is SGHRS and CDR2 is YFSETQ. V lost 7 bases to trimming and J lost 4 bases; unmatched junction nucleotides: 8. CDR3 size: 14 residues. The CDR3 coding sequence is TGCGCCAGCGGCCTCGGACAGGGAGCAGATACGCAGTATTTT. This sequence encodes CASGLGQGADTQYF.

The V gene is TRBV11-2, the J gene TRBJ1-2; 7 bases are a match to TRBD1. This CDR3 has 14 residues. CDR1 is SGHAT, CDR2 FQNNGV, per germline. V was clipped by 1 base and J by 4 bases; unmatched bases: 3. CDR3 amino acids: CASSLGTGSYGYTF. The CDR3 DNA follows: TGTGCCAGCAGCTTAGGGACAGGTAGCTATGGCTACACCTTC.

The sample holds a few counts of this clone. The genes are TRBV5-4 and TRBJ2-1; D is undetermined. The CDR3 extends over 12 amino acids. Between the trimmed V and J ends, which lost 4 bases and 9 bases, there was a span of 11 bases. CDR1 is SGHNT and CDR2 is YYREEE in the germline V gene (reference sequence). CDR3 sequence reads: CASSPRRSEQFF. The CDR3 DNA sequence: TGTGCCAGCAGCCCCCGTCGGAGTGAGCAGTTCTTC.

In its sample, this clone was seen a few times. V and J are TRBV5-6 and TRBJ2-7, with D maybe TRBD1 (6 bases). In germline, CDR1 is SGHDT, CDR2 YYEEEE. V was trimmed by 3 bases and J by 0 bases, leaving 10 bases between them. The CDR3 extends over 14 amino acids. CDR3 bases: TGTGCCAGCAGCTGGGGGACATCCTCCTACGAGCAGTACTTC. This gives the protein CASSWGTSSYEQYF.

The rearrangement joins TRBV5-1 to TRBJ1-3; possibly TRBD1 for D (5 bases). From germline, CDR1 is SGHRS and CDR2 YFSETQ. The CDR3 totals 14 residues. Trimming cost V 4 bases and J 2 bases, with 10 bases left between them. The CDR3 sequence is CASSRQGTGNTIYF. CDR3 bases: TGCGCCAGCAGCCGTCAGGGTACTGGAAACACCATATATTTT.

This chain uses TRBV6-5 with TRBJ2-1; 7 nucleotides line up with TRBD2. J gave up 10 bases and V 2 bases, and 5 bases lay outside the gene matches. Germline V lookup: CDR1 MNHEY, CDR2 SVGAGI. The CDR3 covers 13 residues. The CDR3 sequence: CASSYSGAGEQFF. The CDR3 bases are TGTGCCAGCAGTTACAGCGGGGCGGGGGAGCAGTTCTTC.

The chain has TRBV30 and TRBJ2-5, with D possibly TRBD1 on 5 matching bases. V was clipped by 1 base and J by 4 bases, with 10 bases between them. The CDR3 runs 13 residues. Germline V gives CDR1 GTSNPN, CDR2 SVGIG (reference sequence). This chain's CDR3 is CAWSGGTGETQYF. As DNA, the CDR3 is TGTGCCTGGAGTGGGGGAACAGGAGAGACCCAGTACTTC.

The chain combines TRBV30 with TRBJ2-7; TRBD1 is a possible D gene (6 bases). Trimming cost V 5 bases and J 6 bases, with 14 bases left between them. CDR1 and CDR2 from the germline V gene are GTSNPN and SVGIG (reference sequence). This CDR3 is built from 12 residues. CDR3 in amino acids: CAWQSTGPEQYF. The DNA of the CDR3 is TGTGCCTGGCAGTCTACAGGGCCCGAGCAGTACTTC.

This chain uses TRBV2 with TRBJ2-7; TRBD2 matches at 7 bases. Germline CDR1 and CDR2: SNHLY and FYNNEI. V lost 6 bases, J lost 2 bases, and 4 bases stayed unmatched. The CDR3 spans 13 residues. In nucleotides, the CDR3 is TGTGCCAGCAGCCGGACTAGAACCTACGAGCAGTACTTC. It yields the protein CASSRTRTYEQYF.

The chain is built from TRBV6-1 and TRBJ1-1; D not resolved. The length of the CDR3 is 15 residues. Per the germline V gene, CDR1 is MNHNS and CDR2 is SASEGT. Trimming took 7 bases from V and 1 from J, leaving 16 bases between them. The CDR3 here is CASKNSRGRNTEAFF. The CDR3 coding sequence is TGTGCCAGCAAGAATTCACGAGGGAGGAACACTGAAGCTTTCTTT.

This chain connects TRBV19 to TRBJ2-1, with 8 positions matching TRBD2. Germline-derived CDR1 and CDR2 are LNHDA and SQIVND (reference sequence). The CDR3 length is 13 residues. J gave up 8 bases and V 7 bases, and 7 bases lay outside the gene matches. As DNA, the CDR3 is TGTGCCAGTAAAGGTAGCGGGGACTATGAGCAGTTCTTC. The encoded protein is CASKGSGDYEQFF.

This clone appeared once. The chain links TRBV9 to TRBJ2-1; 8 nucleotides match TRBD2. The length of the CDR3 is 13 residues. CDR1 and CDR2 (germline): SGDLS, YYNGEE. The V gene end was trimmed by 3 bases and the J gene end by 9 bases; junction bases not matched to a gene: 5. CDR3 in amino acids: CASSGLAGGEQFF. The CDR3 DNA reads TGTGCCAGCAGCGGTCTGGCGGGGGGTGAGCAGTTCTTC.

Only one count was recorded for this clone. Sequence at one end of the junction differs from germline and may be a read error. Additional DNA sequences in this sample encode the identical CDR3. This chain links TRBV29-1 with TRBJ2-1; D uncertain. In germline, CDR1 is SQVTM, CDR2 ANQGSEA. CDR3 size: 14 residues. In DNA form, the CDR3 reads TGCAGCGTAGAAGGAAAGAGCTCCTACAATGAGCAGTTCTTC. This sequence encodes CSVEGKSSYNEQFF.

The gene calls are TRBV7-3 and TRBJ2-7; 9 bases agree with TRBD1. CDR3 length equals 14 residues. CDR1 is SGHTA and CDR2 is FQGTGA in the germline V gene. Trimming took 1 base from V and 9 from J; bases not matched to a gene: 7. CDR3 residues: CASSLIAGQGLQYF. CDR3 in DNA: TGTGCCAGCAGCTTAATAGCCGGACAGGGGCTGCAGTACTTC.

V is TRBV19 and J is TRBJ1-2, with 11 bases identical to TRBD1. Trimming removed 3 bases from V and 3 bases from J; junction bases left unmatched: 3. Germline-derived CDR1 and CDR2 are LNHDA and SQIVND (reference sequence). CDR3 length: 15 residues. This CDR3 is CASSMPGQGDYGYTF. CDR3 sequence (DNA): TGTGCCAGTAGTATGCCGGGACAGGGGGACTATGGCTACACCTTC.

The chain is built from TRBV5-1 and TRBJ1-2; perhaps TRBD1 as D (6 bases). In germline, CDR1 is SGHRS, CDR2 YFSETQ. The CDR3 spans 14 residues. V lost 6 bases, J lost 7 bases, and 19 bases lay in between. The CDR3, as DNA: TGCGCCAGCACCCCGGCAGCAGGGGTGCGTGGCTACACCTTC. Its protein product is CASTPAAGVRGYTF.

The V gene is TRBV6-5, the J gene TRBJ1-5; 7 positions match TRBD1. The germline gives CDR1 MNHEY, CDR2 SVGAGI. V dropped 5 bases and J dropped 7; count of bases not matched to a gene: 8. CDR3 length: 14 amino acids. CDR3 region: CASSNTGAGQPQHF. The CDR3 nucleotides are TGTGCCAGCAGTAATACAGGGGCAGGGCAGCCCCAGCATTTT.

This chain uses TRBV5-1 with TRBJ1-6; D remains ambiguous. Germline CDR1 and CDR2: SGHRS and YFSETQ. This CDR3 has 18 residues. Deletions cut 0 bases from V and 8 bases from J, with 21 bases between. The CDR3 DNA follows: TGCGCCAGCAGCTTGGGAGGGCCGGGAAGGGCCGGGTATTCACCCCTCCACTTT. Amino acids: CASSLGGPGRAGYSPLHF. The full variable domain, completed using reference TRBV5-1 and TRBJ1-6, is KAGVTQTPRYLIKTRGQQVTLSCSPISGHRSVSWYQQTPGQGLQFLFEYFSETQRNKGNFPGRFSGRQFSNSRSEMNVSTLELGDSALYLCASSLGGPGRAGYSPLHFGNGTRLTVT.

The gene calls are TRBV6-1 and TRBJ2-3; D may be TRBD2 (6 bases). The CDR3 is 12 amino acids. CDR1 MNHNS and CDR2 SASEGT come from the germline V gene. V dropped 3 bases and J dropped 6 bases, with 7 bases sitting between them. The CDR3 reads CASSDRGDTQYF. The CDR3 DNA reads TGTGCCAGCAGTGATCGGGGGGATACGCAGTATTTT.

V and J are TRBV7-9 and TRBJ2-3; weak D call: TRBD1 (6 bases). Per germline, CDR1 SEHNR and CDR2 FQNEAQ (reference sequence). This CDR3 region has 12 residues. The DNA of the CDR3 is TGTGCTACCCTGGGGGCGGGAGATACGCAGTATTTT. This encodes CATLGAGDTQYF.

A note on this clone: Given the absence of the conserved phenylalanine or tryptophan at the CDR3 end, a read error is likely. The rearrangement uses TRBV2 and TRBJ2-3, with 8 positions matching TRBD2. The CDR3 length is 14 residues. With V trimmed by 6 bases and J by 7 bases, 9 bases remained unmatched. Germline assignment: CDR1 SNHLY and CDR2 FYNNEI. The CDR3 loop is CASSGGALGNTQYL. In nucleotides, the CDR3 is TGTGCCAGCAGCGGGGGGGCATTGGGGAATACGCAGTATCTT.

The chain has TRBV4-1 and TRBJ1-5; D perhaps matches TRBD1 (5 bases). The CDR3 is made up of 14 amino acids. Per the germline V gene, CDR1 is MGHRA and CDR2 is YSYEKL. Trimming took 3 bases from V and 1 from J, leaving 7 bases between them. The CDR3: CASSQGLSNQPQHF. CDR3 bases: TGCGCCAGCAGCCAGGGGCTAAGCAATCAGCCCCAGCATTTT.